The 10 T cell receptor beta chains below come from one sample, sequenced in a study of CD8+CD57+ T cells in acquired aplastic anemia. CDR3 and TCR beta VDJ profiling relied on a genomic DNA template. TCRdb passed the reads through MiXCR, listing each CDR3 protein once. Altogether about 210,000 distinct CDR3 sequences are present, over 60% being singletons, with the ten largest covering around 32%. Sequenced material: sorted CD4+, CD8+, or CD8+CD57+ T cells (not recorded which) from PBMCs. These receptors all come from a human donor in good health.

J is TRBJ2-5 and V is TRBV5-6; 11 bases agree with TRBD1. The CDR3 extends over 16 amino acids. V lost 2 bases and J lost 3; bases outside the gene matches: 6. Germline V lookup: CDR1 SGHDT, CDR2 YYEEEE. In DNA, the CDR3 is TGTGCCAGCAGCTTTCTCCGGACAGGGGGCAAAGAGACCCAGTACTTC. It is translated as CASSFLRTGGKETQYF.

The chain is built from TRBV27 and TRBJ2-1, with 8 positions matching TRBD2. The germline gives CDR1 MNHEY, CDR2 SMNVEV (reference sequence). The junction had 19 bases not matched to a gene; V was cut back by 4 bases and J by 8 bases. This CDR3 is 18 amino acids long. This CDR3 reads CASSSLSGGVFGVDEQFF. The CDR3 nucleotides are TGTGCCAGCAGTTCCTTGAGCGGGGGCGTTTTCGGAGTAGATGAGCAGTTCTTC.

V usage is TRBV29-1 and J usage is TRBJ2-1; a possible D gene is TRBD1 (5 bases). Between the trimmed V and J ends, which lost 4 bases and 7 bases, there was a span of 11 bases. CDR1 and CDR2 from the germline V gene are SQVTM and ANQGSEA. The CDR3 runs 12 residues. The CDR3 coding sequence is TGCAGCGTTGGCCGACAGCCGAATGAGCAGTTCTTC. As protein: CSVGRQPNEQFF.

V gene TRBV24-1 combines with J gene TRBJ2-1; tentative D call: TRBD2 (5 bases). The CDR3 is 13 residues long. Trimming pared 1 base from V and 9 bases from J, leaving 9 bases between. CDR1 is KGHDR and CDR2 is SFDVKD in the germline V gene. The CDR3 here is CATSDFGGTEQFF. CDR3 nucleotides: TGTGCCACCAGTGATTTCGGAGGAACTGAGCAGTTCTTC.

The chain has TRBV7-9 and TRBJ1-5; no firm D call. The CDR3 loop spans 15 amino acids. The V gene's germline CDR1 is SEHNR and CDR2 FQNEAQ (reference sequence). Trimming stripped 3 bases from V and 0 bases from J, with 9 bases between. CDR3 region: CASSLDASSNQPQHF. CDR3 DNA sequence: TGTGCCAGCAGCTTGGACGCGAGTAGCAATCAGCCCCAGCATTTT.

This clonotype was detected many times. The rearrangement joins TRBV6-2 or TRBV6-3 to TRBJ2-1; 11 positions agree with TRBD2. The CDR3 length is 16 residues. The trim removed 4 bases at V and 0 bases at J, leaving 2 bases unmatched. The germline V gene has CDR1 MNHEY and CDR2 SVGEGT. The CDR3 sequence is CASSSSGGSSYNEQFF. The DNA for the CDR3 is TGTGCCAGCAGTTCTAGCGGGGGGAGCTCCTACAATGAGCAGTTCTTC.

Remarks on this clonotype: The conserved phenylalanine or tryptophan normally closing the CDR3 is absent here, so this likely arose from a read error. As DNA, the CDR3 is TGTGCCAGCAGCCCAGAGGGGGGGGCAGAAGGGACTGAAGCTTTCCTT. It yields the protein CASSPEGGAEGTEAFL. J is TRBJ1-1 and V is TRBV7-8; tentatively, D is TRBD1 (6 bases). The germline CDR1 and CDR2 sequences are SGHVS and FQNEAQ. Trimming cost V 5 bases and J 5 bases, with 21 bases left between them. This CDR3 comprises 16 residues.

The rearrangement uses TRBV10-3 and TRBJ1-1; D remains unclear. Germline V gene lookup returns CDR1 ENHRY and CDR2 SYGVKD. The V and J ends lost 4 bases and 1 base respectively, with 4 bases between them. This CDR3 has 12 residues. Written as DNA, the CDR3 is TGTGCCATCAGTGCTTCGAACACTGAAGCTTTCTTT. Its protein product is CAISASNTEAFF.

CDR3 loop: CATSDVNRANTGELFF. The CDR3 nucleotides read TGTGCCACCAGTGATGTTAACAGGGCGAACACCGGGGAGCTGTTTTTT. The chain joins TRBV24-1 to TRBJ2-2; D might be TRBD1 (6 bases). Trimming pared 3 bases from V and 0 bases from J, leaving 10 bases between. Germline loops: CDR1 KGHDR, CDR2 SFDVKD. The CDR3 totals 16 residues.

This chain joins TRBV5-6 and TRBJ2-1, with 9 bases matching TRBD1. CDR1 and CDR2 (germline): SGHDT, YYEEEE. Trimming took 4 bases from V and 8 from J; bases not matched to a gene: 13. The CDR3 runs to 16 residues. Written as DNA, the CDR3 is TGTGCCAGCAGCCGCCCTGGACAGGGGAAGGACGATGAGCAGTTCTTC. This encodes CASSRPGQGKDDEQFF.